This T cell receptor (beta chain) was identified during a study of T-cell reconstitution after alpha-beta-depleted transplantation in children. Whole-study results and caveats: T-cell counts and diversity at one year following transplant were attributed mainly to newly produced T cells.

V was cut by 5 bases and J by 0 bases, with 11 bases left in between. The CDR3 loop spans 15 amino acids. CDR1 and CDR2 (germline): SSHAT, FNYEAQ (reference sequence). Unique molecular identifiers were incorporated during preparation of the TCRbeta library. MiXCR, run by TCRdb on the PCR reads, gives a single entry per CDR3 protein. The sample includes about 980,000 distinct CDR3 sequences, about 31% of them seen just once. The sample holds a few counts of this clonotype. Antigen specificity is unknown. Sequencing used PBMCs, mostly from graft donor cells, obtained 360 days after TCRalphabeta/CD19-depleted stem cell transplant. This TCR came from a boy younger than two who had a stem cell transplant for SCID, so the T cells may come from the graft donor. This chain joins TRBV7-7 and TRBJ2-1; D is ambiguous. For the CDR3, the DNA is TGTGCCAGCAGCCCGGCGAGGAGCTCCTACAATGAGCAGTTCTTC. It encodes CASSPARSSYNEQFF.